The source of this TCR beta chain is a study of OX40 agonist ivuxolimab in advanced cancers. Study context: Partial responses were recorded for three patients, including one with hepatocellular carcinoma and two with cutaneous melanoma. Regarding the study as a whole: At 0.1 to 3.0 mg/kg, CD4+ and CD8+ blood T cells expanded clonally by week 6. Low normalized clonal expansion also occurred in some nonresponding patients. Relatively little clonal expansion, among the lowest observed, appeared in partial responders at 0.1-3.0 mg/kg.

In its sample, this clone ranks as medium-sized. Antigen: not known. CDR3 size: 14 residues. Trimming took 2 bases from V and 9 from J, leaving 14 bases between them. Germline-derived CDR1 and CDR2 are SGHTA and FQGTGA. The repertoire was sequenced with immunoSEQ multiplex PCR; TCRdb's copy has only in-frame clones and lacks some. The sample yields 9,500 to 15,000 clones, roughly 81% seen once. The material was CD4+ or CD8+ T cells sorted from blood, obtained in a trial of the OX40 agonist ivuxolimab. The TCR sequence derives from an adult with an advanced solid tumor such as melanoma, head and neck, liver or kidney cancer. The V call is TRBV7-3, the J call TRBJ2-1, with D tentatively TRBD1 (6 bases). The CDR3 loop reads CASSLHQGSSEQFF. CDR3 nucleotide sequence: TGTGCCAGCAGCTTACATCAGGGGTCGAGTGAGCAGTTCTTC.